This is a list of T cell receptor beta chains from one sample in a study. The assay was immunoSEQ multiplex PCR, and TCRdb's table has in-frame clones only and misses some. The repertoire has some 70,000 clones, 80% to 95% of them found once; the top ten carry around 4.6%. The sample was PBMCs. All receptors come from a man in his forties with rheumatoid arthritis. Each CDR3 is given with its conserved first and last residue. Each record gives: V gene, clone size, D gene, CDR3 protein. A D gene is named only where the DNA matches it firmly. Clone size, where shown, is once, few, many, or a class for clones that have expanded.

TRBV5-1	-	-	CASSLVGANTEAFF
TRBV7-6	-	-	CASTEGSGQPQHF
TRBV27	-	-	CASKRQYKSATNEKLFF
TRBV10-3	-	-	CAISESGRKYPYGYTF
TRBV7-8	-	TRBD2	CASSFEGLPSYNEQFF
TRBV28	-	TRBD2	CASRVLERELGGELFF
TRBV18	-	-	CASSPPTLAAGELFF
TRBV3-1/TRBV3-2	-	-	CASSQGARRPNEKLFF
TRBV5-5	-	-	CASSTWTASSYEQYF
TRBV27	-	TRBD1	CASSPDRLDGYTF
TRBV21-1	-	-	CASSGCPGTGNYEQYF
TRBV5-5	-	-	CASSLVGHQLFF
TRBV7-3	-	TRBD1	CASSVQGNSPLHF
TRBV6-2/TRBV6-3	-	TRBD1	CASSRPGTGINQPQHF
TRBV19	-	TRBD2	CASKGGRALNTGELFF
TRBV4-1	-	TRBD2	CASSQASAGGGYEQYF
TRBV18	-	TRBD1	CASSQGAGTEAFF
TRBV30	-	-	CAWDQGSGPQHF
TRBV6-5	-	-	CASSYGVRTEAFF
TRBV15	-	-	CATSRDDVSPLHF
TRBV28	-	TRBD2	CASSPTGGVSSYEQYF
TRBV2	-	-	CASSGGLLVETQYF
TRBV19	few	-	CASSMTANQPQHF
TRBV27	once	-	CASSSRAASSHNEQFF
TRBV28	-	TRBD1	CASRSSRDRNYGYTF
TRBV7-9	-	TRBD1	CASSKNSGTGVYEQYF
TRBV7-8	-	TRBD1	CASSPYRGRDTIYF
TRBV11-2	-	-	CASSPSASTDTQYF
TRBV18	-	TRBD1	CASSPTRGRHEQYF
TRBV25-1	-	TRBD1	CASSTWDSLNTEAFF
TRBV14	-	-	CASSQEQRGGYGYTF
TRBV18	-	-	CASSSSSMDSGSPLHF
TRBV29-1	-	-	CSTVVGEKLFF
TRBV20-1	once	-	CSASPGDRATDTQYF
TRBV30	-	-	CAGERDSNYGYTF
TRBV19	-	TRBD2	CASSIGGQLADPTVSSYNEQFF
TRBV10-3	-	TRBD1	CAIQWGPGGYNEQFF
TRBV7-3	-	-	CASSVGLAADTQYF
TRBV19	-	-	CASSLRTAAKNIQYF
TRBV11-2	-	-	CASSLGRRVPPYEQYF
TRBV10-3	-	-	CAISSRDKQNTEAFF
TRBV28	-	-	CASSFWGLKEKLFF
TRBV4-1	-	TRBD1	CASSHAGTGGTEAFF
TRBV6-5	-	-	CASSYSPSQAIYGYTF
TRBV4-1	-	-	CASSHLSTFMGAFF
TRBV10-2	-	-	CASTQDRRDNQPQHF
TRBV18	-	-	CASSFAGEYTEAFF
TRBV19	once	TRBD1	CAGLDRGTDTQYF
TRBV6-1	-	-	CASSEKSWAGPRIYEQYF
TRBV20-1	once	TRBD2	CSASARAGDNNEQFF
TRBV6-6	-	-	CASSYTGRGINYEQYF
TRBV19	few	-	CASMGSNSNQPQHF
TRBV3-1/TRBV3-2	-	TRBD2	CAVIGTSGINEQFF
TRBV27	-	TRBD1	CASSPGTGGNQPQHF
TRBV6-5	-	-	CASSYSPTAAGNTIYF
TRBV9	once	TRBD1	CASSAGTGTNTEAFF
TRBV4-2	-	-	CASSQDLSNQPQHF
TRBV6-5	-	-	CASNPTGSNNSPLHF
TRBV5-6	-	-	CASSIMTGSSYEQYF
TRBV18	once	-	CASSRERGKNIQYF